This T cell receptor beta chain was identified during a study of cytomegalovirus exposure and HLA in healthy donors (dated by TCRdb to the late 2010s). For context, the study as a whole: According to an earlier analysis of several hundred of the donors, about 179 million T cells yielded some 110 million unique TCR beta sequences and about 300 Gb of sequence data. On average, roughly 240,000 unique TCR beta nucleotide sequences were sequenced per donor among 300 to 500 genotyped donors of the cohort, with roughly 18% of those sequences being non-productive. The study profiled the T cell repertoires of fewer than 850 subjects by immunosequencing and related them to cytomegalovirus serostatus. To predict cytomegalovirus infection status, the study brought together high-throughput TCR immunosequencing, statistical association of individual TCRs with disease status, and machine learning. HLA typing covered class I and class II loci at four-digit resolution. Typing coverage varied by locus: about 629-630 donors for A, B, C, DRB1 and DQB1; more than 500 for DQA1; some 610 for DPA1; under 490 for DPB1. Along with the approximately 700-subject first cohort, a separate validation cohort of around 110 different subjects was used. In an earlier analysis of 500 to 650 of the donors, high-throughput TCR beta sequencing was used to judge whether each TCR beta V gene segment behaved as functional or pseudogenic. Donor age, sex, ethnicity and CMV serostatus were compiled together with the repertoire data. The study aimed to test whether cataloging public T cell receptors could reveal signatures of past pathogen exposure. The later analysis used no new phenotypic data to find candidate immune exposures, relying instead on TCR beta sequences and their occurrence across donors. All discovery cohort repertoires had been generated using a single sequencing platform. Several DR-DQ haplotypes were treated as single units for association and clustering because of strong linkage in the cohort. The genetic ancestry cluster associated with self-reported Caucasian donors included over 80% of the roughly 400 genotyped donors. Around 330 gigabases of sequencing data and around 88 million unique TCR sequences made up an early release that covered 500 to 650 HLA-typed donors. In a later genetic analysis, genome-wide SNP genotypes for about 65% of the roughly 670 donors were used, and that subset was treated as a discovery cohort. A later analysis re-examined previously published TCR beta repertoires from 600 to 700 donors and added high-resolution HLA genotyping to investigate patterns of TCR occurrence. Study-level results and caveats: While some public TCRs were present in many individuals, most TCR sequences turned up only very rarely across donors. Correlated functional status among segregating V segments might reflect linkage disequilibrium, but an unknown experimental factor could not be ruled out. The classifier was reported to diagnose cytomegalovirus status with high specificity and sensitivity in both the original and validation cohorts. In a later genetic analysis, fewer N-insertions in productive TCRs were reported among donors in an Asian-associated ancestry cluster than the approximately 710-donor mean. Roughly uniform sequencing depth across donors was assumed in presence/absence analyses, although this assumption may not hold. In a later analysis, 15,000 to 20,000 TCR beta sequences were associated with specific HLA alleles at a false discovery rate of 0.05. Assigning TCR associations to individual alleles was difficult when HLA alleles, especially DR and DQ, strongly co-occurred. The authors suggested that the approach could potentially be generalized to other disease states and immunological phenotypes. Most CMV-associated TCR beta chains appeared to be HLA-restricted in a later analysis, and the HLA associations seemed to be driven largely by CMV exposure. In this cohort, only TCR beta chains were sequenced, and detectable features were limited by the absence of alpha or paired-chain data. The only immune exposure information available for the cohort was CMV serostatus. Compared with equally common non-associated chains, HLA-associated TCR beta chains in a later analysis were more clonally expanded and had lower generation probabilities. The study gave a list of 150 to 200 TCR beta chains associated with cytomegalovirus. According to a later analysis, TCR association rates differed among HLA loci, with DRB1 alleles showing the most associated TCRs and HLA-C alleles showing the fewest. Because the 87-base-pair reads could not distinguish some IMGT-functional V segments, including TRBV6-2 and TRBV6-3, those segments were excluded. V-gene and J-gene trimming of TCR beta chains was associated with a missense DCLRE1C variant in a later genetic analysis, and the association was replicated in an independent cohort. Because counts were too low, under 20 rarely observed V segments, including chromosome 9 orphons, were left out of the earlier analysis of over 550 of the donors. The sequencing pipeline was judged likely to have produced a cluster of highly shared sequence variants as a technical artifact. Three of the identified cytomegalovirus-associated TCR beta chains were confirmed in vitro to be specific for cytomegalovirus antigens. HLA typing was unavailable for some donors at each locus, so association tests used only the typed subset. A further reported finding was that TCR beta sequences accurately predicted the HLA-A and HLA-B alleles for most subjects in the first cohort. According to a later analysis, parvovirus B19, influenza, CMV and Epstein-Barr virus appeared linked to several top co-occurrence clusters. Broadly in line with IMGT annotations, most TCR beta V segments showed up in productive rearrangements about 87% or about 30% of the time in an earlier analysis of several hundred of the donors.

The CDR3 runs 17 amino acids, cysteine and phenylalanine included. Solely the CDR3 DNA is kept, with 51 bases framed from the first base. CDR1 and CDR2 were assigned from the germline V gene (reference sequence) as SGHKS and YYEKEE. Trimming accounts for 5 bases at V and 0 bases at J, while the number of junction bases matched to no gene is 11. Library construction relied on the immunoSEQ multiplex PCR assay. For the multiplex PCR, a mixture combining 60 forward primers for TCR Vbeta segments and 13 reverse primers for TCR Jbeta segments was used. Amplification of the CDR3 region of rearranged TCR beta genes was performed with a multiplex PCR assay on genomic DNA. Amplified TCR beta libraries were sequenced as 87-base-pair reads on the Illumina HiSeq System. Per the source publication's procedure: A later analysis counted 65 million to 90 million unique TCR beta chains across the 650 to 700 repertoires, and 9 million to 14 million of these chains were shared by at least two donors. A nearest-neighbor algorithm error-corrected the raw reads and collapsed the reads into unique sequences, merging closely related sequences to remove PCR and sequencing errors. To assign V, D and J gene segments, CDR3 sequences were aligned to IMGT reference sequences. For a sequence to be retained, at least a six-nucleotide match to both a V gene segment and a J gene segment was required. A rearrangement counted as productive if the CDR3 had no stop codons and remained in frame with V and J, and every other rearrangement counted as non-productive. Following IMGT convention, CDR3 was defined as the stretch from the second conserved V-encoded cysteine up to the conserved J-encoded phenylalanine. In an earlier analysis of roughly 580 of the donors, sequences lacking an unambiguous match to a single V gene segment were excluded. An earlier analysis of a few hundred of the donors called V segments functional above 56.7% productive rearrangements and segregating when the between-donor standard deviation exceeded 5%. To diagnose cytomegalovirus status from the catalog of TCR beta chain sequences, a statistical classification framework was built. A later analysis assigned V and J genes by comparing TCR nucleotide sequences with IMGT/GENE-DB human TR gene sequences. The TCRdist pipeline was used in a later analysis to assign CDR3 sequences and most-parsimonious VDJ recombination scenarios. In a later analysis, every TCR beta chain was defined by the combination of its CDR3 amino acid sequence and its V-gene family, and reads without a unique V-gene family were dropped. As a way to deal with suspected cross-contamination and a sequencing artifact, a later analysis dropped approximately 570 nucleotide sequences that were highly shared and had low generation probability. A later analysis calculated a clonal expansion index for each public chain from normalized within-repertoire ranks of inferred template counts. In a later analysis, generation probabilities were computed using a VDJ recombination model fitted to out-of-frame rearrangements, and the results were checked against IGoR. In a later analysis, hypergeometric tests were used to score TCR-TCR, TCR-HLA and TCR-CMV co-occurrence, with a repertoire-size bias correction applied to TCR pairs. False discovery rates were estimated in a later analysis by permuting HLA or CMV assignments 20 times. In a later analysis, co-occurring TCRs were grouped with DBSCAN, and TCRdist sequence similarity was added when clustering was performed within HLA-allele-positive subsets. Repertoires with fewer than 30,000 or more than 120,000 public chains, plus five repertoires with anomalous nucleotide sharing, were excluded from co-occurrence clustering. TCRdb limited this immuneACCESS table to in-frame rearrangements with V and J called. A share of clones is missing; checked studies link under half to unresolved V genes, and the rest is unexplained. The V and J calls and clone size are taken from that table; D and trimming were inferred from the DNA. This sample comprises more than 200,000 clones, approximately 80% of them detected only once. Of the sample, just over 1.4% falls within the top ten clones.

In the case of this clone: Its antigen is not yet known. No qualities accompany the bases; no much larger clone lies one base away.

The cohort consisted of 600 to 700 healthy bone marrow donors. All cohort members were sampled while nominally healthy, although unrecorded immune exposures were likely present. The donor was CMV seronegative and was included in the group of 352 seronegative cohort members. Every donor gave a peripheral blood sample, and the peripheral blood mononuclear cells from that sample were used for TCR beta sequencing. Genomic DNA was extracted from the blood cell samples with the Qiagen DNeasy Blood Extraction Kit. This TCR came from a girl aged 5-17 years in good health and CMV-seronegative. What was sequenced was PBMCs. The chain couples TRBV5-5 to TRBJ1-3; TRBD1 agrees with 7 junctional bases. DNA sequence: TGTGCCAGCAGGCAGGGGGGCAGCCTCCTCTCTGGAAACACCATATATTTT. Its translation reads: CASRQGGSLLSGNTIYF.